This T cell receptor beta chain was profiled in a study of T-cell reconstitution after alpha-beta-depleted transplantation in children. Overall study findings and caveats: Some patients owed their high day-60 TCRbeta diversity to surviving recipient T cells and thymic progenitors. At around two months after transplant, the alpha-beta T cells were reportedly derived from several hundred expanded clones that came from non-depleted graft cells.

This clonotype came up a few times. Its cognate antigen is unknown. This sample's TCRbeta library carried unique molecular identifier barcodes. TCRdb re-analysed the PCR reads in MiXCR, keeping a single row per CDR3 protein. The sample records 350,000 to 500,000 distinct CDR3 sequences, 43% being singletons. Germline V gene lookup returns CDR1 LNHNV and CDR2 YYDKDF (reference sequence). The V segment lost 0 bases and the J segment 10 bases; nucleotides outside the gene matches: 9. The CDR3 covers 15 residues. The chain employs TRBV15 and TRBJ2-1, with 7 nucleotides matching TRBD2. The input for sequencing was PBMCs, taken before TCRalphabeta/CD19-depleted stem cell transplant. This clonotype was obtained from a girl between 2 and 10 years old with aplastic anemia, due to receive a stem cell transplant. The CDR3 reads CATSRDPGTGGEQFF. CDR3 nucleotides: TGTGCCACCAGCAGAGATCCTGGGACGGGGGGAGAGCAGTTCTTC.